A single sample gave rise to the 16 T cell receptor beta chains below, sequenced in a study of control samples from healthy donors and cancer patients. Sequencing was performed with immunoSEQ multiplex PCR; in TCRdb, only in-frame clones are kept and a portion is missing. This sample has over 100,000 clones; around 88% occur once, and the top ten carry 3% to 4%. The specimen sequenced was blood. The receptors stem from a man in his forties in good health.

The chain uses TRBV27 and TRBJ2-7; the D gene is possibly TRBD1 (6 bases). V was shortened by 6 bases and J by 4 bases, with 19 bases between the two germline ends. Looked up from germline, CDR1 is MNHEY and CDR2 is SMNVEV (reference sequence). The CDR3 is 15 residues long. The CDR3 nucleotides read TGTGCCAGCAGAAAGACCCTCGGGACACAATACGAGCAGTACTTC. It is translated as CASRKTLGTQYEQYF.

The V call is TRBV11-3, the J call TRBJ2-2; 8 nucleotides line up with TRBD1. The CDR3 covers 16 residues. Trimming removed 4 bases from V and 3 bases from J; junction bases left unmatched: 7. Germline assignment: CDR1 SGHNT and CDR2 YENEEA. CDR3 sequence reads: CASSSRTGWDTGELFF. CDR3 sequence (DNA): TGTGCCAGCAGCTCCAGGACAGGGTGGGACACCGGGGAGCTGTTTTTT.

This chain uses TRBV4-3 with TRBJ1-4; D is perhaps TRBD1 (6 bases). The CDR3 is 15 amino acids. Trimming removed 6 bases at V and 3 bases at J, with 14 bases between. Germline V gene lookup returns CDR1 LGHNA and CDR2 YSLEER. This CDR3 reads CASSRQERANEKLFF. DNA of the CDR3: TGCGCCAGCAGTCGACAGGAGAGGGCTAATGAAAAACTGTTTTTT.

V is TRBV12-3 or TRBV12-4 and J is TRBJ1-2; 7 bases are shared with TRBD1. V was clipped by 7 bases and J by 2 bases; unmatched bases: 4. The CDR3 is 13 amino acids. The DNA for the CDR3 is TGTGCCAGCACCCTGGACAGGAACTATGGCTACACCTTC. This gives the protein CASTLDRNYGYTF.

CDR3 sequence (DNA): TGTGCCAGCAGCTGGGCACAGGGGGAAGGTTCGGGCGAGCAGTACTTC. It codes for CASSWAQGEGSGEQYF. The chain links TRBV5-5 to TRBJ2-7; 8 nucleotides line up with TRBD1. This CDR3 is 16 amino acids long. The trim removed 3 bases at V and 6 bases at J, leaving 14 bases unmatched. Per the germline V gene, CDR1 is SGHKS and CDR2 is YYEKEE (reference sequence).

This clone appeared once. J is TRBJ2-3 and V is TRBV4-3, with no clear D. The CDR3 is made up of 16 amino acids. Germline-derived CDR1 and CDR2 are LGHNA and YSLEER. Trimming took off 1 base at V and 3 bases at J, with 14 bases between the two ends. For the CDR3, the DNA is TGCGCCAGCAGCCAAGGGGCCAATGCTGGGACAGATACGCAGTATTTT. It yields the protein CASSQGANAGTDTQYF.

The chain employs TRBV10-3 and TRBJ2-3, with TRBD1 as a possible D gene (6 bases). The germline V gene has CDR1 ENHRY and CDR2 SYGVKD. V gave up 4 bases and J gave up 0 bases, with 14 bases separating them. The CDR3 spans 16 residues. CDR3 nucleotides: TGTGCCATCAGTGGGGGAGTGGGGGCTAGCACAGATACGCAGTATTTT. Protein sequence: CAISGGVGASTDTQYF.

The rearrangement links TRBV18 to TRBJ2-7; the match to TRBD2 covers 9 bases. CDR1 KGHSH and CDR2 LQKENI come from the germline V gene. The CDR3 loop spans 14 amino acids. Trimming took 3 bases from V and 6 from J; bases not matched to a gene: 6. The chain's CDR3 is CASSPGTSRVEQYF. CDR3 coding DNA: TGTGCCAGCTCACCCGGGACTAGCCGTGTCGAGCAGTACTTC. The full variable domain, its missing parts supplied by reference TRBV18 and TRBJ2-7, is NAGVMQNPRHLVRRRGQEARLRCSPMKGHSHVYWYRQLPEEGLKFMVYLQKENIIDESGMPKERFSAEFPKEGPSILRIQQVVRGDSAAYFCASSPGTSRVEQYFGPGTRLTVT.

CDR3 in DNA: TGTGCCAGCAGCCCGACTAGCGGGGGGGGCACAGATACGCAGTATTTT. Translation: CASSPTSGGGTDTQYF. This chain links TRBV7-9 with TRBJ2-3; 14 nucleotides line up with TRBD2. The CDR3 totals 16 residues. V lost 5 bases to trimming and J lost 1 base; unmatched junction nucleotides: 2. Germline-derived CDR1 and CDR2 are SEHNR and FQNEAQ (reference sequence).

The rearrangement joins TRBV5-1 to TRBJ1-1; TRBD1 matches at 9 bases. This CDR3 has 17 amino acids. CDR1 and CDR2 from the germline V gene are SGHRS and YFSETQ. With V trimmed by 0 bases and J by 6 bases, 12 bases remained unmatched. CDR3 in amino acids: CASSLEGWDRASPEAFF. The CDR3 DNA sequence: TGCGCCAGCAGCTTGGAGGGATGGGACAGGGCCTCCCCTGAAGCTTTCTTT.

This rearrangement joins TRBV25-1 to TRBJ2-1, with 8 bases lining up with TRBD1. CDR1 is MGHDK, CDR2 SYGVNS, per germline. V lost 5 bases and J lost 4; bases outside the gene matches: 7. There are 15 residues in the CDR3. In DNA, the CDR3 is TGTGCCAGCAGTAGTACGGACAGGGCATACAATGAGCAGTTCTTC. It is translated as CASSSTDRAYNEQFF.

V and J are TRBV18 and TRBJ1-2; D is undetermined. Trimming removed 2 bases at V and 8 bases at J, with 9 bases between. The CDR3 totals 12 residues. Germline CDR1 reads KGHSH; CDR2 reads LQKENI. The CDR3 nucleotides are TGTGCCAGCTCACCAAACTCGGGCGGCTACACCTTC. Amino acid sequence: CASSPNSGGYTF.

V and J are TRBV12-5 and TRBJ1-1, with D possibly matching TRBD1 (6 bases). With 7 bases removed from V and 10 bases from J, the gap between germline ends came to 19 bases. Germline lookup yields CDR1 LGHNT and CDR2 FRNRAP. CDR3 size: 13 residues. Here the CDR3 DNA reads TGTGCTAGTGCGACGGGGGCCGGCGGAGGAGCTTTCTTT. This encodes CASATGAGGGAFF.

This clone was counted many times. In the same sample, other DNA sequences code for this CDR3. The chain joins TRBV3-1 (or the pseudogene TRBV3-2) to TRBJ1-5; D uncertain. Germline V gives CDR1 LGHDT, CDR2 YNNKEL (reference sequence). The V and J ends lost 1 base and 4 bases respectively, with 5 bases between them. There are 13 residues in the CDR3. CDR3 nucleotides: TGTGCCAGCAGCCAAGGCAGTAATCAGCCCCAGCATTTT. This codes for CASSQGSNQPQHF.

Judged by abundance, this clone is medium-sized (0.01 to 0.1%). V usage is TRBV5-1 and J usage is TRBJ2-2, with D perhaps TRBD1 (6 bases). The CDR3 is 14 amino acids. Germline V gene lookup returns CDR1 SGHRS and CDR2 YFSETQ. The V and J ends lost 5 bases and 4 bases respectively, with 12 bases between them. This chain's CDR3 is CASRETGTTGELFF. In DNA form, the CDR3 reads TGCGCCAGCAGGGAGACAGGAACCACCGGGGAGCTGTTTTTT.

The chain joins TRBV6-2 or TRBV6-3 to TRBJ2-3; no clear D gene. Germline V gene sequence: CDR1 MNHEY, CDR2 SVGEGT. The CDR3 has 14 amino acids. Trimming left V 0 bases short and J 2 bases short, with 6 bases between. The CDR3 protein is CASSYSGLTDTQYF. The CDR3 DNA reads as TGTGCCAGCAGTTACTCCGGGCTCACAGATACGCAGTATTTT.